A selection of T cell receptor beta chains follows, all from one sample in a study of T-cell reconstitution after alpha-beta-depleted transplantation in children. TCRdb independently ran MiXCR on the PCR reads; one entry per CDR3 protein. The sample yields hundreds of thousands of distinct CDR3 sequences, roughly 24% seen once. The specimen comprised PBMCs, mostly from graft donor cells, sampled 360 days after TCRalphabeta/CD19-depleted stem cell transplant. Receptors originate from a boy in the first two years of life who had a stem cell transplant for acute myeloid leukemia, so the T cells may come from the graft donor. Each CDR3 is given with its conserved first and last residue. Each record gives: J gene, D gene, clone size, V gene, CDR3 DNA, CDR3 protein. D genes are given only for firm matches. A clone size is listed for some rows: how often the clone was seen (once, few, many), or a class if it is expanded.

TRBJ1-2,NA,NA,TRBV12-3/TRBV12-4,TGTGCCAGCAGCCCACTCCGGGGGGGTGAAGGCTACACCTTC,CASSPLRGGEGYTF
TRBJ1-1,NA,NA,TRBV29-1,TGCAGCGTTGGGGAGAACACTGAAGCTTTCTTT,CSVGENTEAFF
TRBJ2-7,TRBD1,NA,TRBV20-1,TGCAGTGCTAGAGATAGTTGGACAGGGGGCCACGAGCAGTACTTC,CSARDSWTGGHEQYF
TRBJ2-1,NA,NA,TRBV12-3/TRBV12-4,TGTGCCAGCAGAGCAACCAGGACTACCGACACTGAGCAGTTCTTC,CASRATRTTDTEQFF
TRBJ2-2,NA,many,TRBV21-1,TGTGCCAGCAGCAAAGTCGGAGACACAGGGGGCAGAACCGGGGAGCTGTTTTTT,CASSKVGDTGGRTGELFF
TRBJ2-4,NA,NA,TRBV5-1,TGCGCCAGCAGCTTTAACGGGGGAGGCTCTATAAACATTCAGTACTTC,CASSFNGGGSINIQYF
TRBJ2-5,TRBD1,many,TRBV7-2,TGTGCCAGCAGCCTACAGGGGTTGGGAGAGACCCAGTACTTC,CASSLQGLGETQYF
TRBJ1-4,TRBD1,many,TRBV25-1,TGTGCCAGCAGTGTGACAGGGCCCTATGAAAAACTGTTTTTT,CASSVTGPYEKLFF
TRBJ2-5,NA,NA,TRBV20-1,TGCAGTGCTAGAACCTCGGACAGAGTCCAAGAGACCCAGTACTTC,CSARTSDRVQETQYF
TRBJ2-1,TRBD2,many,TRBV5-1,TGCGCCAGCAGCTTATACGGGGGGGCCAATGAGCAGTTCTTC,CASSLYGGANEQFF
TRBJ2-5,NA,many,TRBV12-3/TRBV12-4,TGTGCCAGCAGTCCTGGAGCTGGGGTCGAGACCCAGTACTTC,CASSPGAGVETQYF
TRBJ1-4,NA,many,TRBV7-9,TGTGCCAGCAGCTCGACGGATGAAAAACTGTTTTTT,CASSSTDEKLFF
TRBJ2-7,NA,NA,TRBV5-8,TGTGCCAGCAGGCAACAGGGTTCGGGCGAGCAGTACTTC,CASRQQGSGEQYF
TRBJ2-1,TRBD2,NA,TRBV7-2,TGTGCCAGCAAGGCGGGGGTCTTCTCCTACAATGAGCAGTTCTTC,CASKAGVFSYNEQFF
TRBJ2-3,NA,many,TRBV3-1,TGTGCCAGCAGCCAATGGGAGCAGAGAACAGATACGCAGTATTTT,CASSQWEQRTDTQYF
TRBJ2-1,NA,many,TRBV20-1,TGCAGTGCTAGCTACGGACAAGTCCGCGATTACAATGAGCAGTTCTTC,CSASYGQVRDYNEQFF
TRBJ1-1,NA,NA,TRBV2,TGTGCCGCCAAAATGGGAGCCGGCACCTATGAAGCTTTCTTT,CAAKMGAGTYEAFF
TRBJ2-1,NA,many,TRBV29-1,TGCAGCGTTGTAGAAAGTGAGCAGTTCTTC,CSVVESEQFF
TRBJ2-1,TRBD2,few,TRBV6-2/TRBV6-3,TGTGCCAGCAGCCGACAACTAGCGGGGGGGAAGAATGAGCAGTTCTTC,CASSRQLAGGKNEQFF
TRBJ2-2,NA,many,TRBV20-1,TGCAGTGCTCGTTCGGACCCCAACACCGGGGAGCTGTTTTTT,CSARSDPNTGELFF
TRBJ2-1,TRBD2,NA,TRBV20-1,TGCAGTGCTATTGCGGGGGGCAATTACAATGAGCAGTTCTTC,CSAIAGGNYNEQFF
TRBJ2-7,NA,few,TRBV7-2,TGTGCCAGCAGCTTCGCCCCGCCCAGATACGAGCAGTACTTC,CASSFAPPRYEQYF
TRBJ1-6,NA,many,TRBV6-5,TGTGCCAGCAGTTATTCGAGAAGGACCTCCTATAATTCACCCCTCCACTTT,CASSYSRRTSYNSPLHF
TRBJ1-5,NA,NA,TRBV20-1,TGCAGTGCTAGACAGGGCCACTCGGGGAGCAATCAGCCCCAGCATTTT,CSARQGHSGSNQPQHF
TRBJ2-1,NA,NA,TRBV6-5,TGTGCCAGCAGTTACAGAGTAGCCGACTACAATGAGCAGTTCTTC,CASSYRVADYNEQFF
TRBJ2-4,NA,many,TRBV20-1,TGCAGTGCTAGAGGAGCAGATCTAGCCAAAAACATTCAGTACTTC,CSARGADLAKNIQYF
TRBJ2-1,NA,NA,TRBV7-2,TGTGCCAGCAGCCTTGACTACCAAAGCAATGAGCAGTTCTTC,CASSLDYQSNEQFF
TRBJ2-1,NA,NA,TRBV4-1,TGCGCCAGCAGCCAGATTTCACAGGACTTCTCCTACAATGAGCAGTTCTTC,CASSQISQDFSYNEQFF
TRBJ2-5,NA,few,TRBV15,TGTGCCACCAGCAGAGAGTTAAGTCAAGAGACCCAGTACTTC,CATSRELSQETQYF
TRBJ2-3,TRBD2,few,TRBV10-2,TGCGCCAGCAGTGAGTCTGGGACTAGCGGGGGAGCAGATACGCAGTATTTT,CASSESGTSGGADTQYF
TRBJ2-1,NA,NA,TRBV4-1,TGCGCCAGCAGCCAAGATGTTTTTAAGTTCTTC,CASSQDVFKFF
TRBJ1-6,NA,NA,TRBV20-1,TGCAGTGCTAGAGATGGGAGACAGAGCTCCTATAATTCACCCCTCCACTTT,CSARDGRQSSYNSPLHF
TRBJ2-5,NA,few,TRBV25-1,TGTGCCAGCAGTGAATCGGGCTTGTCATCCCAAGAGACCCAGTACTTC,CASSESGLSSQETQYF
TRBJ1-2,TRBD1,many,TRBV7-2,TGTGCCAGCAGCCCAAACAGGGGCTATGGCTACACCTTC,CASSPNRGYGYTF
TRBJ1-6,NA,NA,TRBV9,TGTGCCAGCAGCGATCCAGGGGAGCATATCCACTTT,CASSDPGEHIHF
TRBJ2-5,NA,NA,TRBV21-1,TGTGCCAGCAGCCGCCCGGTCGGACACGAGACCCAGTACTTC,CASSRPVGHETQYF
TRBJ1-5,NA,NA,TRBV20-1,TGCAGTGGGGCTGGGTTCGGTCAGCCCCAGCATTTT,CSGAGFGQPQHF
TRBJ1-1,NA,NA,TRBV7-9,TGTGCCAGCAGCGCCATGGGGGGGACTGAAGCTTTCTTT,CASSAMGGTEAFF
TRBJ2-3,NA,many,TRBV5-6,TGTGCCAGCAGCCCGGGGCTCGCGGATTCTGAGCAGTATTTT,CASSPGLADSEQYF
TRBJ2-1,NA,many,TRBV29-1,TGCAGCGTTGAAGATGGGGGTTTTCGCCACTACAATGAGCAGTTCTTC,CSVEDGGFRHYNEQFF
TRBJ1-1,TRBD1,NA,TRBV6-5,TGTGCCAGCAGTTACCGGACAGGGGGCACTGAAGCTTTCTTT,CASSYRTGGTEAFF
TRBJ1-5,TRBD1,NA,TRBV7-9,TGTGCCAGCAGCTTCGGGACAGGGGGCAGTCAGCCCCAGCATTTT,CASSFGTGGSQPQHF
TRBJ2-7,TRBD2,few,TRBV20-1,TGCAGTGCCGGGAGGGGCCTCTACGAGCAGTACTTC,CSAGRGLYEQYF
TRBJ2-3,NA,many,TRBV11-2,TGTGCCAGCAGAAAAACGGGAGCTACCGTTCTTAGCACAGATACGCAGTATTTT,CASRKTGATVLSTDTQYF
TRBJ1-1,NA,few,TRBV12-3/TRBV12-4,TGTGCCAGCAGTTTGTCTGCGTTGAACACTGAAGCTTTCTTT,CASSLSALNTEAFF
TRBJ1-1,NA,NA,TRBV29-1,TGCAGCGTTGAGAGCCGCCTCACGGACACTGAAGCTTTCTTT,CSVESRLTDTEAFF
TRBJ1-4,NA,NA,TRBV28,TGTGCCAGCAACAGGAATCTCGGTGAAAAACTGTTTTTT,CASNRNLGEKLFF
TRBJ2-3,TRBD2,NA,TRBV7-9,TGTGCCAGCAGCTCTTCTAGCGGCCTTCAAGATACGCAGTATTTT,CASSSSSGLQDTQYF
TRBJ2-6,NA,few,TRBV7-2,TGTGCCAGCAGCTGGGTCGGGGGCACCAACGTCCTGACTTTC,CASSWVGGTNVLTF
TRBJ1-2,TRBD1,many,TRBV29-1,TGCAGCGTTGAAGACGACAGGGGATGGAGTGGGATGTTGGGCTACACCTTC,CSVEDDRGWSGMLGYTF
TRBJ2-2,NA,few,TRBV27,TGTGCCAGCAGTTACGAGGGCCCGTTAACCCCTCCCGGGGAGCTGTTTTTT,CASSYEGPLTPPGELFF
TRBJ2-5,NA,NA,TRBV20-1,TGCAGTGCTAGAGATGATCTTTCAGCGAAGACCCAGTACTTC,CSARDDLSAKTQYF
TRBJ2-5,NA,NA,TRBV5-1,TGCGCCAGCAGCTTGGCCCCCTCGGAGGAGACCCAGTACTTC,CASSLAPSEETQYF
TRBJ1-5,NA,few,TRBV6-1,TGTGCCAGCAGATCCCGGGACAGCAATCAGCCCCAGCATTTT,CASRSRDSNQPQHF
TRBJ2-2,TRBD1,NA,TRBV12-3/TRBV12-4,TGTGCCAGCAGTCCTACCGGGACAGCGAACACCGGGGAGCTGTTTTTT,CASSPTGTANTGELFF
TRBJ2-6,TRBD1,many,TRBV10-3,TGTGCCATCAGTGGTCCGGGACAGGGGGGTCCTGGGGCCAACGTCCTGACTTTC,CAISGPGQGGPGANVLTF
TRBJ2-1,TRBD1,NA,TRBV12-3/TRBV12-4,TGTGCCAGCCAGGGGGCCGGGAATGAGCAGTTCTTC,CASQGAGNEQFF
TRBJ2-5,NA,NA,TRBV6-5,TGTGCCAGCAGTTACTCCACCAGACAAGAGACCCAGTACTTC,CASSYSTRQETQYF
TRBJ1-5,NA,many,TRBV20-1,TGCAGTGCTAGAGATGCGAGCAATCAGCCCCAGCATTTT,CSARDASNQPQHF
TRBJ2-1,NA,NA,TRBV20-1,TGCAGTATTCGAGGGGGGTCATTTCGTGAGCAGTTCTTC,CSIRGGSFREQFF